This section outlines one T cell receptor beta chain sequence together with its context. No antigen is known for it. This sample stems from a study of post-analysis software for immune sequencing data. Study as a whole: Relapsing-remitting, secondary progressive and progressive-relapsing multiple sclerosis were all included among the disease courses.

cDNA libraries for TCR beta contained unique molecular identifiers. T cells numbering roughly 1 to 10 million yielded 450,000 to 500,000 cDNA molecules. A single record per CDR3 protein comes from TCRdb applying MiXCR to the PCR reads. The sample shows about 540,000 distinct CDR3 sequences, approximately 34% of them seen only once. Overall study results and limits: A handful of TRBV segments were significantly more frequent in patients than in controls. TRBV5-6, TRBV5-1 and TRBV20-1 were among these segments. Same-batch preparations were strongly co-clustered by F measure. Normalized Chao1 diversity was significantly lower in multiple sclerosis patients than in controls.

The V gene's germline CDR1 is SGHRS and CDR2 YFSETQ. Trimming removed 0 bases at V and 6 bases at J, with 13 bases between. The CDR3 extends over 15 amino acids. The chain is built from TRBV5-1 and TRBJ2-1; no clear D. The clonotype comes from a girl under 18 with multiple sclerosis. Sequencing input: blood. The CDR3 sequence is CASSLDTLVGNEQFF. The CDR3 coding sequence is TGCGCCAGCAGCTTGGATACCCTAGTCGGCAATGAGCAGTTCTTC.